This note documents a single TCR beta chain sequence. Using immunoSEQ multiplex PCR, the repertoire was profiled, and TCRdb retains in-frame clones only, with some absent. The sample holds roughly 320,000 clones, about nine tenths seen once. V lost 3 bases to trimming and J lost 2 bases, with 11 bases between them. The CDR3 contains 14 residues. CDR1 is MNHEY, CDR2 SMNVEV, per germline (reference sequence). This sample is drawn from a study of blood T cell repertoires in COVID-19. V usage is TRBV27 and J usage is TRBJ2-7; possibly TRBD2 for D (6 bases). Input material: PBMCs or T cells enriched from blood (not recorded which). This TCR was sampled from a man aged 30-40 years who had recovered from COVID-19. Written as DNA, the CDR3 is TGTGCCAGCAGTTTTTACGGGGGAACCTACGAGCAGTACTTC. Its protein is CASSFYGGTYEQYF.